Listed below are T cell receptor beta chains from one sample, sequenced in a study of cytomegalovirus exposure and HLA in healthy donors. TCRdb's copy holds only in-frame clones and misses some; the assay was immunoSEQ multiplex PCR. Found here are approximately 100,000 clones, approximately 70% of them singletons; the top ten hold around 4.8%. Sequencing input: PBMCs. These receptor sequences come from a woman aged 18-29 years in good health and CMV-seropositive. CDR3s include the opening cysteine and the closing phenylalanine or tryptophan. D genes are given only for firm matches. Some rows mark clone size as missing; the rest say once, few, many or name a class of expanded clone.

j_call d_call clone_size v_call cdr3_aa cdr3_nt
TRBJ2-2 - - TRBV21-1 CASTRQENTGELFF TGTGCCAGCACCAGACAGGAGAACACCGGGGAGCTGTTTTTT
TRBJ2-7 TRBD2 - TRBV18 CASSPDLREGGEQYF TGTGCCAGCTCACCAGACCTACGGGAGGGCGGCGAGCAGTACTTC
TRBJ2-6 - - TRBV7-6 CASSTSGANVLTF TGTGCCAGCAGTACTTCTGGGGCCAACGTCCTGACTTTC
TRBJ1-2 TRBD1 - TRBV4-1 CASSQPGQGSSGYTF TGCGCCAGCAGCCAACCGGGACAGGGCAGTTCTGGCTACACCTTC
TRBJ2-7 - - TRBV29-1 CSVVDTSYEQYF TGCAGCGTTGTGGACACATCCTACGAGCAGTACTTC
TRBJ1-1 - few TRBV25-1 CASSHRAMNTEAFF TGTGCCAGCAGTCACAGGGCTATGAACACTGAAGCTTTCTTT
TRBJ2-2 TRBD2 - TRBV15 CATSRDFRLADTGELFF TGTGCCACCAGCAGAGATTTCCGACTAGCGGACACCGGGGAGCTGTTTTTT
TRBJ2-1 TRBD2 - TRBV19 CASRPTSRYENEQFF TGTGCCAGTAGACCGACTAGCAGATACGAGAATGAGCAGTTCTTC
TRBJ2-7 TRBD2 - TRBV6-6 CASSYLGRNYEQYF TGTGCCAGCAGTTACCTCGGGAGGAATTACGAGCAGTACTTC
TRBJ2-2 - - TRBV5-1 CASSLTGLATGELFF TGCGCCAGCAGCTTAACCGGACTTGCCACCGGGGAGCTGTTTTTT
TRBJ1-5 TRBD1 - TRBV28 CASRRAGGRNQPQHF TGTGCCAGCAGACGAGCAGGGGGCCGCAATCAGCCCCAGCATTTT
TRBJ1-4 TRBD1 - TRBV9 CASSVSGTENEKLFF TGTGCCAGCAGCGTTTCCGGGACAGAGAATGAAAAACTGTTTTTT
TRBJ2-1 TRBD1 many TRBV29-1 CSVEADRADEQFF TGCAGCGTTGAGGCGGACAGGGCGGATGAGCAGTTCTTC
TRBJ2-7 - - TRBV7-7 CASSLAAGPYEQYF TGTGCTAGCAGCTTAGCGGCAGGGCCCTACGAGCAGTACTTC
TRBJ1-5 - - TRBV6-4 CASSDLGTVGHGKQGGQPQHF TGTGCCAGCAGTGACTTGGGGACGGTAGGGCACGGGAAGCAAGGGGGTCAGCCCCAGCATTTT
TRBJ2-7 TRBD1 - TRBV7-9 CASSIPDRGGSYEQYF TGTGCCAGCAGCATACCCGACAGGGGAGGTTCCTACGAGCAGTACTTC
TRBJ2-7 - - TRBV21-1 CASSNRTGLYEQYF TGTGCCAGCAGCAATAGGACAGGGCTCTACGAGCAGTACTTC
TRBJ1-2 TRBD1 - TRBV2 CASRGTDYGYTF TGTGCCAGCAGAGGGACAGACTATGGCTACACCTTC
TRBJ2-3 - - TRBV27 CASSPRASGKRTDTQYF TGTGCCAGCAGTCCCCGGGCAAGCGGTAAACGCACAGATACGCAGTATTTT
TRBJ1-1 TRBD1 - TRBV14 CASSPTGGTGHAFF TGTGCCAGCAGCCCCACTGGGGGGACAGGACATGCTTTCTTT
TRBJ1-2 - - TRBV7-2 CASSLWGSRTYGYTF TGTGCCAGCAGCTTATGGGGCTCTCGGACCTATGGCTACACCTTC
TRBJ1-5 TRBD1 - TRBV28 CASSLSTGGSNQPQHF TGTGCCAGCAGTCTATCAACAGGGGGAAGCAATCAGCCCCAGCATTTT
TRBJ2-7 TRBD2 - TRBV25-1 CASSVSGTSGYEQYF TGTGCCAGCAGTGTATCCGGGACTAGCGGATACGAGCAGTACTTC
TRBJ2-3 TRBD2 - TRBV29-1 CSVARLAGGTDTQYF TGCAGCGTTGCCCGACTAGCGGGAGGGACTGATACGCAGTATTTT
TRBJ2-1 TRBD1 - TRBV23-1 CASSQFGTGRGYNEQFF TGCGCCAGCAGTCAATTTGGGACAGGGAGGGGATACAATGAGCAGTTCTTC
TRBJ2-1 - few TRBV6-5 CASSPGSFYNEQFF TGTGCCAGCAGTCCGGGATCCTTTTACAATGAGCAGTTCTTC
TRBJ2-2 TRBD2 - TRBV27 CASSLAGGGTGELFF TGTGCCAGCAGTTTAGCGGGGGGCGGGACCGGGGAGCTGTTTTTT
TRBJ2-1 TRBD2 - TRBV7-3 CASSSTSGTSYNEQFF TGTGCCAGCAGCTCGACTAGCGGGACTTCCTACAATGAGCAGTTCTTC
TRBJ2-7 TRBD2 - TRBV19 CASSLLAGGYEQYF TGTGCCAGTAGTCTTCTAGCGGGCGGCTACGAGCAGTACTTC
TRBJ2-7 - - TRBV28 CASRDGSSYEQYF TGTGCCAGCCGAGACGGGAGTTCTTACGAGCAGTACTTC
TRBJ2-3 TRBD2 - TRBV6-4 CASSLAGVSDTQYF TGTGCCAGCAGTCTAGCGGGAGTTTCAGATACGCAGTATTTT
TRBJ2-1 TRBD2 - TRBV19 CASRGLAGGFELEQFF TGTGCCAGTAGGGGACTAGCGGGAGGCTTCGAACTTGAGCAGTTCTTC
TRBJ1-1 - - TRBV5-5 CASSLVNQKNTEAFF TGTGCCAGCAGCTTGGTAAACCAGAAGAACACTGAAGCTTTCTTT
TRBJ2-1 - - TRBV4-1 CASSQSVSGTNSYNEQFF TGCGCCAGCAGCCAGAGTGTTAGCGGAACTAACTCCTACAATGAGCAGTTCTTC
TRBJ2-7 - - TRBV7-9 CASSFPRRGHEQYF TGTGCCAGCAGCTTCCCGAGGAGGGGCCACGAGCAGTACTTC
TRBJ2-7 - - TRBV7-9 CASSLRETYEQYF TGTGCCAGCAGTCTGCGGGAAACCTACGAGCAGTACTTC
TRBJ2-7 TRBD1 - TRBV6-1 CASSELSGGKEQYF TGTGCCAGCAGTGAATTGTCAGGGGGCAAAGAGCAGTACTTC
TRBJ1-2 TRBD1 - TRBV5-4 CASSSVTRDRGGYTF TGTGCCAGCAGCTCAGTGACTAGGGACAGGGGCGGCTACACCTTC
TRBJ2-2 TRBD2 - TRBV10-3 CAISEQSGANTGELFF TGTGCCATCAGTGAACAGAGCGGGGCGAACACCGGGGAGCTGTTTTTT
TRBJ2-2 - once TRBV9 CASSVVMNTGELFF TGTGCCAGCAGCGTAGTAATGAACACCGGGGAGCTGTTTTTT
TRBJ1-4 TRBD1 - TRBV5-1 CASSPGQVTTNEKLFF TGCGCCAGCAGCCCGGGACAGGTCACAACTAATGAAAAACTGTTTTTT